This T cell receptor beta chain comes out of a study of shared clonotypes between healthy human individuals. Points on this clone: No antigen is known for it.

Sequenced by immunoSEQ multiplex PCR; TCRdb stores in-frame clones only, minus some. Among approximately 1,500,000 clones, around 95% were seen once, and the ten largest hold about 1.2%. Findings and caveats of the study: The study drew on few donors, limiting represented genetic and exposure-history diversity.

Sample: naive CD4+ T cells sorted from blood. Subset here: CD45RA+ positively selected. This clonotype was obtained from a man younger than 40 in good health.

The CDR3 sequence: CASSLGAGGQDTQYF. In nucleotides, the CDR3 is TGCGCCAGCAGCTTGGGAGCGGGAGGCCAAGATACGCAGTATTTT. The chain has TRBV5-1 and TRBJ2-3; TRBD2 agrees at 9 bases. The CDR3 is made up of 15 amino acids. Trimming took 0 bases from V and 5 from J; bases not matched to a gene: 4. Germline V gene lookup returns CDR1 SGHRS and CDR2 YFSETQ.